The 28 T cell receptor beta chains below all came from one sample that was sequenced in a study of shared clonotypes between healthy human individuals. Clones were sequenced by immunoSEQ multiplex PCR, and TCRdb holds only the in-frame ones, with some missing. The table includes under 1,100,000 clones, approximately 80% detected once. Material for sequencing was memory CD4+ T cells from PBMCs. Subset: CD45RA-negative fraction. All receptors derive from a man in his late teens or twenties in good health. Some clones in this sample may be carry-over from other donors' samples.

J is TRBJ1-1 and V is TRBV2; possible D gene TRBD1, 6 bases. The V end was cut by 6 bases, the J end by 1 base, with 12 bases between. CDR3 size: 14 residues. Per the germline V gene, CDR1 is SNHLY and CDR2 is FYNNEI. The CDR3 protein is CASSRTTGNTEAFF. For the CDR3, the DNA is TGTGCCAGCAGCCGAACGACAGGGAACACTGAAGCTTTCTTT.

The rearrangement joins TRBV19 to TRBJ2-7, with 7 bases identical to TRBD2. Looked up from germline, CDR1 is LNHDA and CDR2 is SQIVND (reference sequence). This CDR3 region has 13 residues. The junction had 5 bases not matched to a gene; V was cut back by 5 bases and J by 4 bases. CDR3 amino acids: CASSSASGYEQYF. CDR3 sequence (DNA): TGTGCCAGTAGTTCGGCTAGCGGATACGAGCAGTACTTC.

The chain couples TRBV5-5 to TRBJ2-7, with 11 positions matching TRBD2. CDR3 length: 14 amino acids. Per germline, CDR1 SGHKS and CDR2 YYEKEE (reference sequence). V gave up 3 bases and J gave up 4 bases; unmatched junction bases: 3. CDR3 sequence: CASSSTSGKYEQYF. The CDR3 DNA sequence: TGTGCCAGCAGCTCGACTAGCGGGAAATACGAGCAGTACTTC. Variable domain in full (rest from reference TRBV5-5 and TRBJ2-7): DAGVTQSPTHLIKTRGQQVTLRCSPISGHKSVSWYQQVLGQGPQFIFQYYEKEERGRGNFPDRFSARQFPNYSSELNVNALLLGDSALYLCASSSTSGKYEQYFGPGTRLTVT.

This clone has just one count. The chain combines TRBV28 with TRBJ2-1, with D perhaps TRBD1 (6 bases). Germline CDR1 and CDR2: MDHEN and SYDVKM. V gave up 2 bases and J gave up 7 bases, with 12 bases separating them. There are 14 residues in the CDR3. CDR3 coding DNA: TGTGCCAGCAGTTTAACCGGGACACCAAATGAGCAGTTCTTC. It translates to CASSLTGTPNEQFF.

The chain uses TRBV7-3 and TRBJ2-1; 7 nucleotides align to TRBD2. CDR3 length equals 17 residues. Germline trimming cut 5 bases from V and 6 bases from J; bases unmatched to any gene: 16. Germline CDR1 SGHTA, CDR2 FQGTGA. The CDR3: CASSSSTSAVSPNEQFF. For the CDR3, the DNA is TGTGCCAGCAGCAGCTCTACTAGCGCCGTTTCCCCCAATGAGCAGTTCTTC. The whole variable domain, filled in from reference TRBV7-3 and TRBJ2-1, reads GAGVSQTPSNKVTEKGKYVELRCDPISGHTALYWYRQSLGQGPEFLIYFQGTGAADDSGLPNDRFFAVRPEGSVSTLKIQRTERGDSAVYLCASSSSTSAVSPNEQFFGPGTRLTVL.

This chain joins TRBV7-3 and TRBJ2-7; 8 nucleotides agree with TRBD1. The CDR3 sequence is 15 residues long. Germline V gene sequence: CDR1 SGHTA, CDR2 FQGTGA. With V trimmed by 1 base and J by 4 bases, 6 bases remained unmatched. This CDR3 is CASSLMPGTGYEQYF. CDR3 bases: TGTGCCAGCAGCTTAATGCCAGGGACAGGATACGAGCAGTACTTC.

The J gene is TRBJ2-1, the V gene TRBV5-6, with D unclear. V was pared by 4 bases and J by 9 bases, with 17 bases between. The CDR3 length is 14 residues. The V gene's germline CDR1 is SGHDT and CDR2 YYEEEE. CDR3 loop: CASSPGLRSGEQFF. The DNA of the CDR3 is TGTGCCAGCAGCCCGGGCTTAAGGTCAGGTGAGCAGTTCTTC.

The chain combines TRBV7-2 with TRBJ1-2; 10 positions agree with TRBD1. Germline-derived CDR1 and CDR2 are SGHTA and FQGNSA. This CDR3 is built from 14 residues. V lost 5 bases, J lost 7 bases, and 7 bases stayed unmatched. CDR3 coding DNA: TGTGCCAGCAGCAAGGACAGGGGGACTGGTGGCTACACCTTC. It is translated as CASSKDRGTGGYTF.

The V gene is TRBV11-2, the J gene TRBJ1-3; D is ambiguous. The CDR3 is 15 amino acids. With 2 bases removed from V and 2 bases from J, the gap between germline ends came to 10 bases. Germline V CDR1 and CDR2: SGHAT, FQNNGV. The CDR3 DNA follows: TGTGCCAGCAGCTTAAGGGCTGGGGCTGGAAACACCATATATTTT. Its protein is CASSLRAGAGNTIYF.

V usage is TRBV30 and J usage is TRBJ1-5; D gene ambiguous. Germline V gene data show CDR1 as GTSNPN and CDR2 as SVGIG (reference sequence). The V end lost 0 bases, the J end lost 3 bases, and 18 bases lay between the germline ends. CDR3 size: 17 residues. Here the CDR3 reads CAWSVKLEWVNNQPQHF. Here the CDR3 DNA reads TGTGCCTGGAGTGTGAAGTTGGAATGGGTAAACAATCAGCCCCAGCATTTT.

With regard to this clone: This same CDR3 is encoded by further DNA sequences in the sample. The rearrangement joins TRBV20-1 to TRBJ2-7; D is ambiguous. The CDR3 totals 11 residues. V lost 6 bases and J lost 3, with 9 bases in between. The germline CDR1 and CDR2 sequences are DFQATT and SNEGSKA (reference sequence). CDR3 DNA sequence: TGCAGTGCCGCCAGAGGCTACGAGCAGTACTTC. Protein: CSAARGYEQYF.

This sequence joins TRBV18 and TRBJ1-2, with D possibly TRBD1 on 5 matching bases. Germline CDR1 KGHSH, CDR2 LQKENI. V was shortened by 2 bases and J by 5 bases, with 18 bases between the two germline ends. This CDR3 is built from 16 residues. CDR3 DNA: TGTGCCAGCTCACCATCAGGGATTTTACGGGGGTATGGCTACACCTTC. Its translation: CASSPSGILRGYGYTF.

The chain combines TRBV9 with TRBJ1-5; 7 nucleotides match TRBD1. The CDR3 consists of 15 residues. V trimming: 3 bases; J trimming: 4 bases; junction bases outside the gene matches: 7. Per the germline V gene, CDR1 is SGDLS and CDR2 is YYNGEE. CDR3 protein: CASSAGTARNQPQHF. The DNA of the CDR3 is TGTGCCAGCAGCGCCGGGACAGCGAGGAATCAGCCCCAGCATTTT.

The V and J genes are TRBV6-5 and TRBJ1-2, with TRBD1 matching 7 bases. Germline lookup yields CDR1 MNHEY and CDR2 SVGAGI. J lost 6 bases, V lost 6 bases, and 10 bases had no gene match. The CDR3 is 14 residues long. The CDR3 nucleotides are TGTGCCAGCAGGGACAGGCCGACTGCCGATGGCTACACCTTC. This sequence encodes CASRDRPTADGYTF.

The rearrangement joins TRBV5-6 to TRBJ1-4; 10 nucleotides align to TRBD1. CDR3 length: 17 amino acids. V dropped 4 bases and J dropped 0; count of bases not matched to a gene: 6. Germline loops: CDR1 SGHDT, CDR2 YYEEEE. CDR3 nucleotides: TGTGCCAGCAGCGAGACCGGGACAGGGGCAACTAATGAAAAACTGTTTTTT. This sequence encodes CASSETGTGATNEKLFF.

This clone appeared a few times. This chain uses TRBV5-4 with TRBJ1-1; 7 nucleotides line up with TRBD1. The CDR3 is made up of 13 amino acids. Germline V CDR1 and CDR2: SGHNT, YYREEE (reference sequence). The J segment lost 0 bases and the V segment lost 10 bases, leaving 6 bases of the junction unmatched. As DNA, the CDR3 is TGTGCCTTCAGGGGGGGTATGAACACTGAAGCTTTCTTT. It codes for CAFRGGMNTEAFF.

This chain links TRBV6-5 with TRBJ1-2, with D possibly matching TRBD1 (5 bases). V was cut by 4 bases and J by 3 bases, with 9 bases left in between. CDR1 and CDR2 from the germline V gene are MNHEY and SVGAGI. The CDR3 contains 13 residues. The CDR3 sequence is CASSSGRYYGYTF. DNA for the CDR3: TGTGCCAGCAGTTCGGGACGGTACTATGGCTACACCTTC.

V and J are TRBV6-4 and TRBJ2-2, with D perhaps being TRBD1 or TRBD2 (5 bases each). The CDR3 totals 14 residues. V was clipped by 0 bases and J by 6 bases, with 8 bases between them. Germline assignment: CDR1 MRHNA and CDR2 SNTAGT. The CDR3 sequence: CASSDSGTPGELFF. The DNA of the CDR3 is TGTGCCAGCAGTGACTCTGGGACGCCCGGGGAGCTGTTTTTT.

The chain employs TRBV2 and TRBJ2-7; a weak D match, TRBD1 (6 bases). V was trimmed by 8 bases and J by 4 bases, leaving 18 bases between them. Per the germline V gene, CDR1 is SNHLY and CDR2 is FYNNEI. This CDR3 comprises 14 residues. CDR3 DNA sequence: TGTGCCAGCTCAGGGACACCCGAGATGTACGAGCAGTACTTC. This translates into CASSGTPEMYEQYF.

The V gene is TRBV6-1, the J gene TRBJ2-2; D gene uncertain. Trimming left V 2 bases short and J 4 bases short, with 8 bases between. Germline V gene sequence: CDR1 MNHNS, CDR2 SASEGT. This CDR3 has 14 residues. This CDR3 is CASSELAGTGELFF. The CDR3 DNA follows: TGTGCCAGCAGTGAATTGGCTGGCACCGGGGAGCTGTTTTTT.

The chain links TRBV7-9 to TRBJ2-5; D may match TRBD1 or TRBD2 (5 bases each). The length of the CDR3 is 14 residues. V was cut by 5 bases and J by 4 bases, with 14 bases left in between. Germline values: CDR1 SEHNR, CDR2 FQNEAQ (reference sequence). CDR3 coding DNA: TGTGCCAGCAGCCGAGCCGGGACCGGAGAGACCCAGTACTTC. Its protein product is CASSRAGTGETQYF.

This clone was found a few times. This rearrangement joins TRBV28 to TRBJ1-1; 8 bases agree with TRBD1. The V and J ends lost 6 bases and 11 bases, in that order; junction bases with no gene match: 8. The CDR3 consists of 12 residues. CDR1 is MDHEN, CDR2 SYDVKM, per germline. The DNA for the CDR3 is TGTGCCAGCAGCAAGGACAGGGTGGGTGCTTTCTTT. It encodes CASSKDRVGAFF.

The CDR3 DNA sequence: TGTGCCAGCAGCGCGCGTGACGCTCCGGGCACTGAAGCTTTCTTT. Translation: CASSARDAPGTEAFF. The V gene is TRBV11-2, the J gene TRBJ1-1; no firm D call. CDR3 length: 15 amino acids. Trimming stripped 5 bases from V and 4 bases from J, with 17 bases between. Germline lookup yields CDR1 SGHAT and CDR2 FQNNGV.

With respect to this clone: A far larger clone is only one base removed, so a read error is likely. V gene TRBV7-9 combines with J gene TRBJ1-1; D is ambiguous. Germline loops: CDR1 SEHNR, CDR2 FQNEAQ (reference sequence). V lost 10 bases to trimming and J lost 5 bases, with 14 bases between them. The CDR3 is 12 residues long. CDR3 DNA sequence: TGTGCCATCAGTTATCCGGGGACTGAAGCTTTCTTT. Its protein product is CAISYPGTEAFF.

This clone was seen only once. The rearrangement uses TRBV5-6 and TRBJ2-1; 12 nucleotides align to TRBD2. CDR3 length: 15 amino acids. Unmatched junction bases numbered 8, after V lost 4 bases and J lost 9 bases. Germline V lookup: CDR1 SGHDT, CDR2 YYEEEE. The CDR3 here is CASSRGLAGYREQFF. Written as DNA, the CDR3 is TGTGCCAGCAGCCGGGGACTAGCGGGTTATCGTGAGCAGTTCTTC. The variable domain in full, completed from reference TRBV5-6 and TRBJ2-1, reads DAGVTQSPTHLIKTRGQQVTLRCSPKSGHDTVSWYQQALGQGPQFIFQYYEEEERQRGNFPDRFSGHQFPNYSSELNVNALLLGDSALYLCASSRGLAGYREQFFGPGTRLTVL.

The chain has TRBV5-1 and TRBJ1-3; D is uncertain. Between the trimmed V and J ends, which lost 0 bases and 0 bases, there was a span of 4 bases. Germline V gene data show CDR1 as SGHRS and CDR2 as YFSETQ. CDR3 length: 14 amino acids. The CDR3 loop is CASSLDFSGNTIYF. The CDR3 DNA sequence: TGCGCCAGCAGCTTGGATTTCTCTGGAAACACCATATATTTT. The full variable domain, completed using reference TRBV5-1 and TRBJ1-3, is KAGVTQTPRYLIKTRGQQVTLSCSPISGHRSVSWYQQTPGQGLQFLFEYFSETQRNKGNFPGRFSGRQFSNSRSEMNVSTLELGDSALYLCASSLDFSGNTIYFGEGSWLTVV.

The rearrangement joins TRBV7-9 to TRBJ2-7; 7 nucleotides agree with TRBD1. In germline, CDR1 is SEHNR, CDR2 FQNEAQ (reference sequence). V was clipped by 2 bases and J by 1 base; unmatched bases: 8. There are 16 residues in the CDR3. CDR3 bases: TGTGCCAGCAGCTTACTGTCCGGGACAGAATCCTACGAGCAGTACTTC. Protein: CASSLLSGTESYEQYF.

The chain links TRBV5-8 to TRBJ2-7; TRBD2 matches at 12 bases. Germline CDR1 is SGHTS and CDR2 is YDEGEE. V lost 2 bases and J lost 0; bases outside the gene matches: 6. The CDR3 covers 17 residues. CDR3 amino acids: CASSLRMGLAGSYEQYF. The CDR3 nucleotides read TGTGCCAGCAGCTTAAGAATGGGACTAGCGGGCTCCTACGAGCAGTACTTC.